Listed below are T cell receptor beta chains from one sample, sequenced in a study of blood T cell repertoires in COVID-19. Libraries were prepared by immunoSEQ multiplex PCR; TCRdb keeps only in-frame clonotypes and omits some of them. The sample consists of under 450,000 clones, about nine tenths of them appearing once. Sequencing used PBMCs or T cells enriched from blood (not recorded which). The receptors were sampled from a woman aged 40 to 50 who had been exposed to COVID-19. CDR3s include the opening cysteine and the closing phenylalanine or tryptophan. The D gene is left open where the match is weak. Where a row states a size, it is once, few, many or the class of an expanded clone; other rows omit it.

v_call: TRBV19
j_call: TRBJ1-6
cdr3_length: 13
clone_size: .
d_call: .
cdr3_nt: TGTGCCAGTAGTATAAGCCTTAATTCACCCCTCCACTTT
cdr3_aa: CASSISLNSPLHF

v_call: TRBV5-6
j_call: TRBJ1-2
cdr3_length: 16
clone_size: .
d_call: .
cdr3_nt: TGTGCCAGCAGCTTGGTAATAGGACAGCACCTCTATGGCTACACCTTC
cdr3_aa: CASSLVIGQHLYGYTF

v_call: TRBV7-9
j_call: TRBJ1-2
cdr3_length: 14
clone_size: .
d_call: .
cdr3_nt: TGTGCCAGCAGCCCCGGACAGTTTAACTATGGCTACACCTTC
cdr3_aa: CASSPGQFNYGYTF

v_call: TRBV12-3/TRBV12-4
j_call: TRBJ1-4
cdr3_length: 12
clone_size: .
d_call: .
cdr3_nt: TGTGCCAGCAGTTTAGACGGTGAAAAACTGTTTTTT
cdr3_aa: CASSLDGEKLFF

v_call: TRBV27
j_call: TRBJ1-5
cdr3_length: 12
clone_size: .
d_call: .
cdr3_nt: TGTGCCAGCAGTTTCCAAAATCAGCCCCAGCATTTT
cdr3_aa: CASSFQNQPQHF

v_call: TRBV6-5
j_call: TRBJ2-3
cdr3_length: 12
clone_size: .
d_call: .
cdr3_nt: TGTGCCAGCATTACACACACAGATACGCAGTATTTT
cdr3_aa: CASITHTDTQYF

v_call: TRBV7-2
j_call: TRBJ1-5
cdr3_length: 14
clone_size: once
d_call: TRBD1
cdr3_nt: TGTGCCAGCAGCTTTAACAGGGGTCATCAGCCCCAGCATTTT
cdr3_aa: CASSFNRGHQPQHF

v_call: TRBV5-1
j_call: TRBJ1-1
cdr3_length: 13
clone_size: .
d_call: .
cdr3_nt: TGCGCCAGCAGCTTCTCCAGGAACACTGAAGCTTTCTTT
cdr3_aa: CASSFSRNTEAFF

v_call: TRBV9
j_call: TRBJ1-3
cdr3_length: 14
clone_size: once
d_call: .
cdr3_nt: TGTGCCAGCAGCGTAGCTGTACAAGGAAACACCATATATTTT
cdr3_aa: CASSVAVQGNTIYF

v_call: TRBV6-5
j_call: TRBJ1-2
cdr3_length: 13
clone_size: .
d_call: .
cdr3_nt: TGTGCCAGCAGCCCCCCAGGTCTCTATGGCTACACCTTC
cdr3_aa: CASSPPGLYGYTF

v_call: TRBV5-1
j_call: TRBJ1-1
cdr3_length: 15
clone_size: once
d_call: TRBD1
cdr3_nt: TGCGCCAGCAGCGCGGGGACAGGAACGAACACTGAAGCTTTCTTT
cdr3_aa: CASSAGTGTNTEAFF

v_call: TRBV7-6
j_call: TRBJ1-4
cdr3_length: 16
clone_size: .
d_call: .
cdr3_nt: TGTGCCAGCAGCCCCTTCGCCTGGGAGACTGGTGAAAAACTGTTTTTT
cdr3_aa: CASSPFAWETGEKLFF